A selection of T cell receptor beta chains follows, all from one sample in a study of CD8+ T cells in alopecia areata. Clones were sequenced by immunoSEQ multiplex PCR, and TCRdb holds only the in-frame ones, with some missing. This table holds 250,000 to 300,000 clones, 58% found once. This specimen consisted of CD4+ T cells sorted from blood, obtained at week 24, from a patient treated with tofacitinib. The receptors here all came from a human donor with alopecia areata. CDR3s include the opening cysteine and the closing phenylalanine or tryptophan. A D gene is named only where the DNA matches it firmly. Where a row states a size, it is once, few, many or the class of an expanded clone; other rows omit it.

>TRBV7-8|TRBJ2-1|NA|few
TGTGCCAGCAGCTTAGTGGTGGGGGTACCCTCCAATGAGCAGTTCTTC
CASSLVVGVPSNEQFF
>TRBV30|TRBJ1-2|NA|few
TGTGCCTGGAGAAGGCGGACAGCCGGCTATGGCTACACCTTC
CAWRRRTAGYGYTF
>TRBV28|TRBJ2-7|NA|NA
TGTGCCAGCACCCCGACGCGGGACCCACCCTACGAGCAGTACTTC
CASTPTRDPPYEQYF
>TRBV27|TRBJ2-5|NA|NA
TGTGCCAGCAACCGGCGGGGGCCTAATATGGAGACCCAGTACTTC
CASNRRGPNMETQYF
>TRBV18|TRBJ1-1|NA|NA
TGTGCCAGCTCACCGCCGACAGGGAACACTGAAGCTTTCTTT
CASSPPTGNTEAFF
>TRBV4-3|TRBJ2-1|NA|NA
TGCGCCAGCAGCCTTGAGCCTCGTAATGAGCAGTTCTTC
CASSLEPRNEQFF
>TRBV4-3|TRBJ2-6|TRBD1|NA
TGCGCCAGCAGCCCTGAGCCACTGGTGGGACAGGGCCTAGCTGGGGCCAACGTCCTGACTTTC
CASSPEPLVGQGLAGANVLTF
>TRBV28|TRBJ1-2|NA|NA
TGTGCCAGCAGTGACGACAGAAACTATGGCTACACCTTC
CASSDDRNYGYTF
>TRBV9|TRBJ2-5|TRBD1|NA
TGTGCCAGCAGCGGGGGACAGGGTTCCTTCGAGACCCAGTACTTC
CASSGGQGSFETQYF
>TRBV2|TRBJ1-1|NA|NA
TGTGCCAGCAGACCCGGATACTACACTGAAGCTTTCTTT
CASRPGYYTEAFF
>TRBV4-3|TRBJ2-3|TRBD1|NA
TGCGCCAGCAGCCAGACAGGGACAGGGCTCACAGATACGCAGTATTTT
CASSQTGTGLTDTQYF
>TRBV30|TRBJ2-7|TRBD1|NA
TGTGCCTGGAGTCTTGACAGGGGACCCTACTACGAGCAGTACTTC
CAWSLDRGPYYEQYF
>TRBV28|TRBJ2-7|TRBD1|NA
TGTGCCAGCCGGACAGGGCCTACCTACGAGCAGTACTTC
CASRTGPTYEQYF
>TRBV5-1|TRBJ2-1|TRBD1|few
TGCGCCAGCAGTGTCGGACAGGGCTCCTACAATGAGCAGTTCTTC
CASSVGQGSYNEQFF
>TRBV5-1|TRBJ1-2|NA|NA
TGCGCCAGCAGCACGGCAGGGGTAGATGGCTACACCTTC
CASSTAGVDGYTF
>TRBV30|TRBJ1-2|NA|NA
TGTGCCTGGAGTGTACTCCTCGACAGCTACACCTTC
CAWSVLLDSYTF
>TRBV5-1|TRBJ2-5|NA|NA
TGCGCCAGCAGTATGGACATCCAAGAGACCCAGTACTTC
CASSMDIQETQYF
>TRBV10-3|TRBJ2-5|NA|NA
TGTGCCATCCGACAGATGGTAGAAGAGACCCAGTACTTC
CAIRQMVEETQYF
>TRBV30|TRBJ2-7|TRBD1|once
TGTGCCTGGAGTCCCGGTGGGGACAGGGTGCACGAGCAGTACTTC
CAWSPGGDRVHEQYF
>TRBV5-1|TRBJ2-3|NA|NA
TGCGCCAGCAGCTTAATCAATGAAGCTTCAGATACGCAGTATTTT
CASSLINEASDTQYF
>TRBV28|TRBJ2-3|NA|NA
TGTGCCAGCAGGGCCCCTGCAGATACGCAGTATTTT
CASRAPADTQYF
>TRBV29-1|TRBJ2-5|TRBD1|NA
TGCAGCGTTGGAGGGCGGGTAGTGACAGGGGAAGAGACCCAGTACTTC
CSVGGRVVTGEETQYF
>TRBV11-2|TRBJ1-1|NA|NA
TGTGCCAGCAGCGGCCGGGACAAAAACACTGAAGCTTTCTTT
CASSGRDKNTEAFF
>TRBV29-1|TRBJ1-1|TRBD1|NA
TGCAGCGTTGGTGTGGCGGGACAGTACACTGAAGCTTTCTTT
CSVGVAGQYTEAFF
>TRBV25-1|TRBJ1-2|NA|once
TGTGCCAGCAGTGAGGGAGTATATGGCTACACCTTC
CASSEGVYGYTF
>TRBV27|TRBJ2-1|NA|NA
TGTGCCAGCAGCCCCAGGCGGGGCTTGAGGGATGAGCAGTTCTTC
CASSPRRGLRDEQFF
>TRBV29-1|TRBJ2-5|NA|NA
TGCAGCTTTGTAGGGTTGAGGGGACCCGAGACCCAGTACTTC
CSFVGLRGPETQYF
>TRBV23-1|TRBJ1-1|NA|few
TGCGCCAGCAGTCAATCGGGGGCGGAGAACACTGAAGCTTTCTTT
CASSQSGAENTEAFF
>TRBV2|TRBJ1-1|NA|NA
TGTGCCAGCAGTGAAGCCGACCCCAAAAAAGCTTTCTTT
CASSEADPKKAFF
>TRBV7-2|TRBJ2-1|NA|NA
TGTGCCAGCAGCTCCCCTAGGGGAAACAATGAGCAGTTCTTC
CASSSPRGNNEQFF
>TRBV14|TRBJ1-4|NA|few
TGTGCCAGCAGCCGGGTAAATGAAAAACTGTTTTTT
CASSRVNEKLFF
>TRBV7-2|TRBJ2-3|TRBD2|few
TGTGCCAGCAGCTTAGGGTCTAGCGGGGGGATGGCCGATACGCAGTATTTT
CASSLGSSGGMADTQYF
>TRBV29-1|TRBJ2-3|NA|few
TGCAGCGTGACGGGGAAGGGGTTGGGCACAGATACGCAGTATTTT
CSVTGKGLGTDTQYF
>TRBV5-1|TRBJ2-5|TRBD1|NA
TGCGCCAGCAGCTGGACAGGGGAGGTCGGAGAGACCCAGTACTTC
CASSWTGEVGETQYF
>TRBV6-8|TRBJ2-3|NA|NA
TGTGCCAGCAGTACTAGGACGGCTAGCACAGATACGCAGTATTTT
CASSTRTASTDTQYF
>TRBV23-1|TRBJ2-7|NA|few
TGCGCCAGCAGTCAACCTCCACAGGGCTACGAGCAGTACTTC
CASSQPPQGYEQYF
>TRBV29-1|TRBJ2-5|NA|NA
TGCAGCGTTGGAATCGGGGTCCCTCAAGAGACCCAGTACTTC
CSVGIGVPQETQYF
>TRBV19|TRBJ2-2|NA|many
TGTGCCAGTAGTATGGGTCTGTGGGGCGGCAACACCGGGGAGCTGTTTTTT
CASSMGLWGGNTGELFF
>TRBV27|TRBJ2-6|TRBD1|few
TGTGCCAGCAGTTTGACAGGGTCGGCCAACGTCCTGACTTTC
CASSLTGSANVLTF
>TRBV9|TRBJ1-3|NA|few
TGTGCCAGCAGCGTAGCAGGGGCTGGAAACACCATATATTTT
CASSVAGAGNTIYF
>TRBV30|TRBJ2-4|NA|NA
TGTGCCTGGAGTGTAGGGGGGAATGGGATAGCCAAAAACATTCAGTACTTC
CAWSVGGNGIAKNIQYF
>TRBV28|TRBJ1-1|NA|once
TGTGCCAGCAGTTCCGTCTCAGGATACACTGAAGCTTTCTTT
CASSSVSGYTEAFF
>TRBV30|TRBJ1-5|TRBD1|once
TGTGCCTGGAGTCGACAGGGCGGCCAGCCCCAGCATTTT
CAWSRQGGQPQHF
>TRBV7-2|TRBJ2-7|TRBD2|NA
TGTGCCAGCAGCGATCAGCGGGACCTCTACGAGCAGTACTTC
CASSDQRDLYEQYF
>TRBV15|TRBJ2-7|TRBD1|few
TGTGCCACCAGCAGAGATTTACAGGGGGCGCACGAGCAGTACTTC
CATSRDLQGAHEQYF
>TRBV29-1|TRBJ1-2|TRBD1|NA
TGCAGCGTGATCCCCCCGGACAGGGGATATGGCTACACCTTC
CSVIPPDRGYGYTF
>TRBV7-2|TRBJ2-5|NA|NA
TGTGCCAGCAGCTTAGACCGGAGGACAGAGACCCAGTACTTC
CASSLDRRTETQYF
>TRBV27|TRBJ1-1|NA|NA
TGTGCCAGCAGTTTATCGTCAGGCAGTGACACTGAAGCTTTCTTT
CASSLSSGSDTEAFF
>TRBV4-3|TRBJ1-5|NA|NA
TGCGCCAGCAGCCAAGGGGCCACAGGGACTCAGCCCCAGCATTTT
CASSQGATGTQPQHF
>TRBV29-1|TRBJ2-2|TRBD2|NA
TGCATCTGCTGGCTAGCGGGGACCGGGGAGCTGTTTTTT
CICWLAGTGELFF
>TRBV5-6|TRBJ1-2|NA|NA
TGTGCCAGCAGCCCTGGGAGGAGGTTCCTCTATGGCTACACCTTC
CASSPGRRFLYGYTF